This entry is about one TCR beta chain. Its antigen is as yet unknown. This specimen belongs to a study of T cell responses to AZD1222 COVID-19 vaccine. Findings and limits, study-wide: Spike as a whole was targeted by vaccine-associated CD4 TCRs, dominant at 160-218 and 743-854. The breadth and depth of Spike-specific TCRs increased once two AZD1222 doses had been given. A reported finding is that nearly half of spike-specific TCRs target unmutated variant regions.

The germline gives CDR1 SGHTS, CDR2 YDEGEE. With 4 bases clipped from V and 4 bases from J, the junction kept 3 bases outside the gene matches. This CDR3 spans 14 amino acids. Clones were sequenced by immunoSEQ multiplex PCR, and TCRdb holds only the in-frame ones, with some missing. The sample includes about 69,000 clones, 80% of them seen just once. This clonotype was obtained from an adult who received the AZD1222 COVID-19 vaccine. Sample: peripheral blood, taken 28 days after the second AZD1222 dose. This chain links TRBV5-8 with TRBJ1-2; 11 nucleotides match TRBD1. The CDR3 reads CASSQDRGPYGYTF. Written as DNA, the CDR3 is TGTGCCAGCAGCCAGGACAGGGGGCCCTATGGCTACACCTTC.